This TCR beta chain was identified in a study of human T cells and chemical hapten exposure. The study's findings and limits: The immune response of these alopecia patients might not match healthy individuals'. With patch test score, the counts of PT1 expanded TCRs showed a positive correlation. Expanded TCRs showed more large CDR3 clusters than pre-sensitization or healthy control sets.

The time point was: patch test 1, 2 weeks after DPC sensitization. Treatment in this sample: therapeutic diphenylcyclopropenone sensitization with weekly scalp DPC. Blood draws preceded each patch test application. Germline trimming cut 4 bases from V and 5 bases from J; bases unmatched to any gene: 14. CDR1 and CDR2 from the germline V gene are SGHRS and YFSETQ. This CDR3 comprises 18 residues. TCRdb re-called the RACE reads with MiXCR, one entry per CDR3 protein. The sample shows roughly 180,000 distinct CDR3 sequences, approximately 20% of them seen only once. About this clonotype itself: No antigen is known for it.

The V and J genes are TRBV5-1 and TRBJ2-7, with 14 bases matching TRBD2. The TCR sequence derives from a woman in her forties or fifties with alopecia areata. Some clones in this sample may be carry-over from other donors' samples. Here the sequenced sample was whole blood, taken in connection with sensitization to the hapten diphenylcyclopropenone (DPC). The CDR3 sequence: CASSQYSGTSGRRNEQYF. As DNA, the CDR3 is TGCGCCAGCAGCCAATATTCCGGGACTAGCGGGAGAAGGAACGAGCAGTACTTC.